The present TCR beta chain was sequenced within a study of cytomegalovirus exposure and HLA in healthy donors. Study at large: Of approximately 400 genotyped donors, roughly 81% clustered with self-reported Caucasian donors.

CDR3 size: 15 residues. The junction had 8 bases not matched to a gene; V was cut back by 8 bases and J by 7 bases. Germline V gives CDR1 MNHEY, CDR2 SMNVEV (reference sequence). The PCR was carried out with 60 Vbeta primers and 13 Jbeta primers. Original processing methods: Among the unique TCR beta chains that a later analysis counted, about 79 million in all, roughly 11 million were shared. The table came from immunoSEQ multiplex PCR; TCRdb's copy has only in-frame clones and leaves some out. Clonal size and the V and J genes are those of that table, whereas D and trimming came from the DNA. Of over 150,000 clones in the sample, 80% were seen once.

The rearrangement joins TRBV27 to TRBJ2-2, with 12 nucleotides matching TRBD1. Sequenced sample: PBMCs. The source is a woman aged 40 to 55 in good health and CMV-seropositive. CDR3 loop: CASCAGQGAIGELFF. As DNA, the CDR3 is TGTGCCAGCTGCGCGGGACAGGGGGCGATCGGGGAGCTGTTTTTT.